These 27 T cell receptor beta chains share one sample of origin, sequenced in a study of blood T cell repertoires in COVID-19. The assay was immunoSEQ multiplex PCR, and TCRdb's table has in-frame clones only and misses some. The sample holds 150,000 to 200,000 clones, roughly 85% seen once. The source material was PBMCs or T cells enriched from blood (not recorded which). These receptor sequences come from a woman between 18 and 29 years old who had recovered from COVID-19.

CDR3 amino acids: CASSIQGSSYNEQFF. CDR3 nucleotide sequence: TGTGCCAGTAGTATACAGGGGAGCTCCTACAATGAGCAGTTCTTC. The chain links TRBV19 to TRBJ2-1, with a weak D call TRBD1 (6 bases). This CDR3 is built from 15 residues. Germline loops: CDR1 LNHDA, CDR2 SQIVND (reference sequence). Deletions cut 2 bases from V and 0 bases from J, with 8 bases between.

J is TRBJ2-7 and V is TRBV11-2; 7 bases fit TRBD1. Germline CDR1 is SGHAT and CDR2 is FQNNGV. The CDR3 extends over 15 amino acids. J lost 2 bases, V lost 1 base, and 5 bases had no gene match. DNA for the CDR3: TGTGCCAGCAGCTTAGTTTGGGACAGAGCCTACGAGCAGTACTTC. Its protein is CASSLVWDRAYEQYF.

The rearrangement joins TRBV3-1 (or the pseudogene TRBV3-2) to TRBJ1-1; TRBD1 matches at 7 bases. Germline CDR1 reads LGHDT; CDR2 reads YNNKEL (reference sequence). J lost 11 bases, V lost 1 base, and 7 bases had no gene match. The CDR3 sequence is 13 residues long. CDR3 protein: CASSQVEGASAFF. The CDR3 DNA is TGTGCCAGCAGCCAAGTGGAGGGGGCCAGTGCTTTCTTT.

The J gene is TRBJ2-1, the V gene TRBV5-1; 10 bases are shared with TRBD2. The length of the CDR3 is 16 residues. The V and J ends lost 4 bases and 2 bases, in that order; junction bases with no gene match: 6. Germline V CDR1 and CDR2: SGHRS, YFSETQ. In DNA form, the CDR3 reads TGCGCCAGCAGCGCGAGCGGGAGGGCCACCTACAATGAGCAGTTCTTC. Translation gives CASSASGRATYNEQFF.

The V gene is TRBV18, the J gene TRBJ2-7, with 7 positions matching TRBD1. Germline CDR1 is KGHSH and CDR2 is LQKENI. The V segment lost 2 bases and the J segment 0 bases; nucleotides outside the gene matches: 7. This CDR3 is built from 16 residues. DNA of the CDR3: TGTGCCAGCTCACCAAGACAGGGTCTTAGCTCCTACGAGCAGTACTTC. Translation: CASSPRQGLSSYEQYF.

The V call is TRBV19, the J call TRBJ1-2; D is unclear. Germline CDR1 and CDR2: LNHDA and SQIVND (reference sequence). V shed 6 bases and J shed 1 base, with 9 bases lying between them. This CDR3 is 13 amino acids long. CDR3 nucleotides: TGTGCCAGTAGGGAGGAGTTTAACTATGGCTACACCTTC. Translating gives CASREEFNYGYTF.

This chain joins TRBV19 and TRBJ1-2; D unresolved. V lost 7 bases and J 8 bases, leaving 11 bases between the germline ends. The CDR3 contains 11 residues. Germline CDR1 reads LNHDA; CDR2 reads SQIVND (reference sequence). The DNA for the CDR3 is TGTGCCAGTATGAGAGGTGAAGGCTACACCTTC. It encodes CASMRGEGYTF.

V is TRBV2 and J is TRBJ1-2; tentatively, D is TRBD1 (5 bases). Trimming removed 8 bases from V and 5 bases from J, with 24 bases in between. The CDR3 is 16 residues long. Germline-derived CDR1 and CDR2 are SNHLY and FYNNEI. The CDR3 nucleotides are TGTGCCAGCCTCCCGCGCCCGGGAGGGGTGGGGTATGGCTACACCTTC. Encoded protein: CASLPRPGGVGYGYTF.

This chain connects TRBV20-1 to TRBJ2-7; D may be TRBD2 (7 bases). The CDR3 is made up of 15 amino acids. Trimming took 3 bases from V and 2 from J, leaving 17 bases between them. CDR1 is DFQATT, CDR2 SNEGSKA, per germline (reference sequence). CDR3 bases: TGCAGTGCTAGTCTGGATAGGGGGGGTCCCTACGAGCAGTACTTC. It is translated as CSASLDRGGPYEQYF.

The CDR3 here is CASSLTRTGANVLTF. CDR3 bases: TGTGCCAGCAGCTTAACCAGGACTGGGGCCAACGTCCTGACTTTC. This rearrangement joins TRBV7-9 to TRBJ2-6; D gene ambiguous. The V gene's germline CDR1 is SEHNR and CDR2 FQNEAQ (reference sequence). V lost 2 bases to trimming and J lost 2 bases, with 7 bases between them. The CDR3 has 15 residues.

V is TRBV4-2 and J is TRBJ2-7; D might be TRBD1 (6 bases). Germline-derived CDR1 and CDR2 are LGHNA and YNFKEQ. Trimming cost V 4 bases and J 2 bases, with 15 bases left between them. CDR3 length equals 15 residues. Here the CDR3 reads CASSRRGGGTYEQYF. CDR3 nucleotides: TGTGCCAGCAGCCGGAGAGGTGGGGGCACCTACGAGCAGTACTTC.

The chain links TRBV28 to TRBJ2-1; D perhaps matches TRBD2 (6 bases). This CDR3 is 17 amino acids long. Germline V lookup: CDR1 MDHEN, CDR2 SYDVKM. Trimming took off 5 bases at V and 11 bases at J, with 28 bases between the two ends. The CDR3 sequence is CASSPAPGEDYKGKQFF. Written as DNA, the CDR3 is TGTGCCAGCAGTCCCGCCCCGGGGGAGGACTACAAGGGGAAGCAGTTCTTC.

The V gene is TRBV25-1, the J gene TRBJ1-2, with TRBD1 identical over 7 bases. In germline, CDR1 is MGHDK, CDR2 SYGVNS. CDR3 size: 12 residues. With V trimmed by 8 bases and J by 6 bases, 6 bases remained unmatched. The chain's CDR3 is CASAQGGHGYTF. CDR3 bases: TGTGCCAGCGCCCAGGGGGGCCATGGCTACACCTTC.

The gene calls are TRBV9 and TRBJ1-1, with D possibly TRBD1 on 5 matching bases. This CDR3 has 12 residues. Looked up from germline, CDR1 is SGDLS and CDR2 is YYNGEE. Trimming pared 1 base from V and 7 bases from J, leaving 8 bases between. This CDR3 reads CASSVSGGEAFF. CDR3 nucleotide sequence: TGTGCCAGCAGCGTATCGGGGGGTGAAGCTTTCTTT.

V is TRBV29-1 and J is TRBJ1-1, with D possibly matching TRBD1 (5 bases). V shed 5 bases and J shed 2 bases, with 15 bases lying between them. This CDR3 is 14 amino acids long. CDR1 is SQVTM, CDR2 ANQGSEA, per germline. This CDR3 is CSVTGGGLNTEAFF. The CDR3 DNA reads TGCAGCGTTACGGGGGGAGGATTAAACACTGAAGCTTTCTTT.

CDR3 residues: CASGQGDTGELFF. In DNA form, the CDR3 reads TGTGCCAGTGGACAGGGCGACACCGGGGAGCTGTTTTTT. The chain links TRBV6-4 to TRBJ2-2; 8 positions agree with TRBD1. Germline assignment: CDR1 MRHNA and CDR2 SNTAGT. V gave up 9 bases and J gave up 3 bases; unmatched junction bases: 3. The CDR3 runs to 13 residues.

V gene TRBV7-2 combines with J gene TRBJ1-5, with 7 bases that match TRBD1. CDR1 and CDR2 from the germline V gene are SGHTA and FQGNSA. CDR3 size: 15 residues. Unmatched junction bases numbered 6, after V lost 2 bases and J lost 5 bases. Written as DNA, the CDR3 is TGTGCCAGCAGCTTAACTACAGGGGCTTATCAGCCCCAGCATTTT. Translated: CASSLTTGAYQPQHF.

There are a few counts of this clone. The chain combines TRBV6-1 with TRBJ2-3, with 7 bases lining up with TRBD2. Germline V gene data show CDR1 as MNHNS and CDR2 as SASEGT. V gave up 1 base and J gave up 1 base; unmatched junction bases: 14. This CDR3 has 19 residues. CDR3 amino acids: CASSEGERRASGRTDTQYF. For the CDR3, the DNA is TGTGCCAGCAGTGAAGGGGAGCGCAGGGCTAGCGGTCGCACAGATACGCAGTATTTT.

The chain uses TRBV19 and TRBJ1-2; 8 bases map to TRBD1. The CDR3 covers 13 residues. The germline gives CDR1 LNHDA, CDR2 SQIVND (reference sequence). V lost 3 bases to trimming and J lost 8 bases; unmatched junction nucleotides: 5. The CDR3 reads CASSMDREAGYTF. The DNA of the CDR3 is TGTGCCAGTAGTATGGACAGGGAAGCCGGCTACACCTTC.

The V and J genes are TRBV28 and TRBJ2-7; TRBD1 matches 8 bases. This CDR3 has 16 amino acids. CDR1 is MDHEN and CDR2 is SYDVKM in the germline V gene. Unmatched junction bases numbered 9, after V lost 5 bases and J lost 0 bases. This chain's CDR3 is CASSPMGQDYSYEQYF. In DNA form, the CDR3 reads TGTGCCAGCAGTCCAATGGGACAGGACTACTCCTACGAGCAGTACTTC.

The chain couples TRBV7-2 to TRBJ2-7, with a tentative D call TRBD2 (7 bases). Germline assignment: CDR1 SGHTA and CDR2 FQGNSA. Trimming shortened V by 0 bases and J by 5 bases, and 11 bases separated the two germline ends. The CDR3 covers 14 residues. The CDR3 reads CASSLAGGHHEQYF. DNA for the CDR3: TGTGCCAGCAGCTTAGCGGGGGGGCATCACGAGCAGTACTTC.

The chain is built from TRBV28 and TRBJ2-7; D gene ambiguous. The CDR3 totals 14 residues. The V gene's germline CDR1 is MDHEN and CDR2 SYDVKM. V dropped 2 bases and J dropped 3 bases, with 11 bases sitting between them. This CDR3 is CASSLRSGFYEQYF. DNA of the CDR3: TGTGCCAGCAGTTTAAGGTCGGGTTTCTACGAGCAGTACTTC.

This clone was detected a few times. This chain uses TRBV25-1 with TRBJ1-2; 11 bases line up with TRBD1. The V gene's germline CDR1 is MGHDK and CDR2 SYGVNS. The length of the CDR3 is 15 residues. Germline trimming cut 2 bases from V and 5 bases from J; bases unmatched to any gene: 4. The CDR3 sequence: CASSEDRDRGYGYTF. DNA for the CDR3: TGTGCCAGCAGTGAAGACCGGGACAGGGGGTATGGCTACACCTTC.

The CDR3 is CASSPRPSVEGGEAFF. CDR3 DNA sequence: TGCGCCAGCAGCCCCAGACCCTCCGTGGAGGGCGGTGAAGCTTTCTTT. The chain combines TRBV5-1 with TRBJ1-1; D uncertain. Germline lookup yields CDR1 SGHRS and CDR2 YFSETQ. This CDR3 is built from 16 residues. Trimming removed 4 bases from V and 7 bases from J, with 23 bases in between.

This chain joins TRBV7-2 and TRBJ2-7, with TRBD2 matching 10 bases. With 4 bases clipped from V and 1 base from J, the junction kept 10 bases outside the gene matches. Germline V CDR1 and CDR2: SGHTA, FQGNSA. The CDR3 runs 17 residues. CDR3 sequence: CASSWHLTSGVSYEQYF. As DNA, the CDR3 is TGTGCCAGCAGCTGGCACCTTACTAGCGGGGTATCCTACGAGCAGTACTTC.

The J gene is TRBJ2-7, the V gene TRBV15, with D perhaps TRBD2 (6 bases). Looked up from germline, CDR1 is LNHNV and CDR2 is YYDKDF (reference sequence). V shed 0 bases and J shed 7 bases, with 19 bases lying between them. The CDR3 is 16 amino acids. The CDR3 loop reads CATSRDIGDSLREQYF. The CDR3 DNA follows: TGTGCCACCAGCAGAGATATTGGGGACTCCCTGAGAGAGCAGTACTTC.

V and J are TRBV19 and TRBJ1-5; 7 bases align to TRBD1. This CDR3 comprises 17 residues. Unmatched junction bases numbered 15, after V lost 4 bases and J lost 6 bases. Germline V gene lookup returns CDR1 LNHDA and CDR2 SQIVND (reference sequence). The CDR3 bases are TGTGCCAGTAGTAGCGAATTTGGGACAGTGGCGGCTCAGCCCCAGCATTTT. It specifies CASSSEFGTVAAQPQHF.